Shown below are 21 T cell receptor beta chains from a single sample sequenced in a study of beta chain features in type 1 diabetes (dated by TCRdb to the late 2010s). No antigens are known for them. What the research found in general, with its limitations: Type 1 diabetes patients showed a moderate but significant shortening of TCRB CDR3 length in all four CD4+ subsets.

Library method: the immunoSEQ multiplex PCR assay. All of the isolated RNA was reverse transcribed with the High Capacity cDNA Reverse Transcription Kit, so expressed TCRB transcripts were sequenced. The table comes from immuneACCESS by way of TCRdb, which keeps in-frame sequences with V and J called. Part of the clones is missing from these tables; in studies checked, under half for an unresolved V gene and the rest for unknown reasons. Present in this sample are 400,000 or so clones, around 10% of which were seen just once. Jointly, the top ten make up about 0.64% of the sample. Sequencing was performed on central memory CD4+ T cells from blood. These TCRs come from a young man with type 1 diabetes.

The chain recombines TRBV5-8 with TRBJ1-3, with 7 bases identical to TRBD1. J lost 3 bases, V lost 1 base, and 4 bases had no gene match. Per the germline V gene, CDR1 is SGHTS and CDR2 is YDEGEE. The CDR3 is made up of 15 amino acids. The CDR3 nucleotides read TGTGCCAGCAGCTTGTCCCGGACAGGTGGAAACACCATATATTTT. Translating it yields CASSLSRTGGNTIYF.

The chain carries TRBV4-1 and TRBJ2-1, with 7 bases matching TRBD2. The V gene's germline CDR1 is MGHRA and CDR2 YSYEKL. Trimming cost V 3 bases and J 2 bases; bases outside gene matches: 10. The CDR3 totals 17 residues. CDR3 residues: CASSQIDLGLAYNEQFF. The DNA for the CDR3 is TGCGCCAGCAGCCAGATTGACCTAGGACTAGCCTACAATGAGCAGTTCTTC.

This clone showed up many times. The chain employs TRBV21-1 and TRBJ2-7; TRBD2, the table's D call, lacks a check against the DNA. TRBV21-1 is assigned pseudogene status. This CDR3 comprises 18 residues. Here the CDR3 reads CASSKWYSGRPFSYEQYF. For the CDR3, the DNA is TGTGCCAGCAGCAAATGGTATAGCGGGAGGCCCTTCTCCTACGAGCAGTACTTC.

This chain links TRBV6-5 with TRBJ1-4, with D unresolved. Germline assignment: CDR1 MNHEY and CDR2 SVGAGI. The CDR3 is made up of 13 amino acids. Trimming stripped 6 bases from V and 1 base from J, with 6 bases between. CDR3: CASRLGTNEKLFF. The CDR3 coding sequence is TGTGCCAGCAGGCTAGGAACTAATGAAAAACTGTTTTTT.

This clone has only a few counts. CDR3 in DNA: TGTGCCAGCAGCTTCGGGGAAAAGACCCAGTACTTC. Translation: CASSFGEKTQYF. The chain links TRBV5-4 to TRBJ2-5; possibly TRBD2 for D (5 bases). CDR1 and CDR2 (germline): SGHNT, YYREEE (reference sequence). The CDR3 is made up of 12 amino acids. Trimming took off 2 bases at V and 6 bases at J, with 8 bases between the two ends.

This chain uses TRBV6-4 with TRBJ1-1, with unresolved D. Trimming cost V 6 bases and J 8 bases, with 10 bases left between them. Germline CDR1 is MRHNA and CDR2 is SNTAGT. CDR3 length: 11 residues. CDR3 in amino acids: CASSPGREAFF. The CDR3, as DNA: TGTGCCAGCAGCCCCGGGAGGGAAGCTTTCTTT.

This clone showed up just a few times. The genes are TRBV28 and TRBJ1-2; D gene ambiguous. This CDR3 is 16 amino acids long. Trimming removed 10 bases at V and 2 bases at J, with 23 bases between. CDR1 and CDR2 (germline): MDHEN, SYDVKM. DNA of the CDR3: TGTGCCACCAGGATCGTTTTGCTTAATCGCAACTATGGCTACACCTTC. Its protein is CATRIVLLNRNYGYTF.

This clone was seen a handful of times. V gene TRBV18 combines with J gene TRBJ2-7; D remains ambiguous. The CDR3 loop spans 14 amino acids. Germline V CDR1 and CDR2: KGHSH, LQKENI. Trimming shortened V by 3 bases and J by 6 bases, and 15 bases separated the two germline ends. The CDR3: CASSPAITPGEQYF. DNA for the CDR3: TGTGCCAGCTCACCGGCGATCACACCCGGCGAGCAGTACTTC.

The table lists this clone with a few counts. The genes are TRBV7-3 and TRBJ1-2; TRBD1 aligns across 7 bases. J lost 4 bases, V lost 0 bases, and 2 bases had no gene match. The CDR3 has 14 amino acids. In germline, CDR1 is SGHTA, CDR2 FQGTGA. In DNA, the CDR3 is TGTGCCAGCAGCTTAACGGGACAGACCTATGGCTACACCTTC. It encodes CASSLTGQTYGYTF.

The V and J genes are TRBV7-2 and TRBJ1-1; 9 nucleotides line up with TRBD1. The V and J ends lost 0 bases and 11 bases, in that order; junction bases with no gene match: 4. This CDR3 has 13 residues. CDR1 is SGHTA, CDR2 FQGNSA, per germline. The CDR3 loop reads CASSLAGQGHAFF. CDR3 DNA: TGTGCCAGCAGCTTAGCGGGACAGGGTCATGCTTTCTTT.

On this clone itself: This same CDR3 is encoded by further DNA sequences in the sample. The V and J genes are TRBV5-1 and TRBJ2-7, with TRBD2 matching over 10 bases. CDR3 size: 15 residues. With 3 bases clipped from V and 3 bases from J, the junction kept 6 bases outside the gene matches. Germline V gene lookup returns CDR1 SGHRS and CDR2 YFSETQ. CDR3 nucleotide sequence: TGCGCCAGCAGCTCTTTAGCGGGAGGTGGCTACGAGCAGTACTTC. This gives the protein CASSSLAGGGYEQYF.

This clone was detected only a few times. This chain connects TRBV29-1 to TRBJ2-4; TRBD2 aligns across 15 bases. Germline CDR1 reads SQVTM; CDR2 reads ANQGSEA. V trimming: 1 base; J trimming: 6 bases; junction bases outside the gene matches: 10. The CDR3 contains 18 residues. In DNA form, the CDR3 reads TGCAGCGTTGAAGGAGGGACTAGCGGGAGGAAAAATACAAACATTCAGTACTTC. Translation: CSVEGGTSGRKNTNIQYF.

V and J are TRBV19 and TRBJ1-5; D is undetermined. Germline CDR1 is LNHDA and CDR2 is SQIVND (reference sequence). Trimming left V 0 bases short and J 6 bases short, with 6 bases between. There are 13 residues in the CDR3. This CDR3 reads CASSIDYGQPQHF. The CDR3 DNA follows: TGTGCCAGTAGTATAGATTATGGTCAGCCCCAGCATTTT.

This chain connects TRBV10-3 to TRBJ1-6; 8 positions agree with TRBD1. CDR3 length equals 16 residues. V dropped 3 bases and J dropped 10; count of bases not matched to a gene: 11. Germline CDR1 and CDR2: ENHRY and SYGVKD. The DNA for the CDR3 is TGTGCCATCAGTGATAGAACCGGGACAGGACGGTCACCCCTCCACTTT. It is translated as CAISDRTGTGRSPLHF.

This chain joins TRBV25-1 and TRBJ2-7, with D tentatively TRBD2 (6 bases). Trimming left V 3 bases short and J 1 base short, with 16 bases between. Germline CDR1 reads MGHDK; CDR2 reads SYGVNS. The CDR3 is 16 residues long. CDR3 in amino acids: CASSDSGGRRSYEQYF. DNA of the CDR3: TGTGCCAGCAGTGACTCCGGGGGTCGTAGGTCCTACGAGCAGTACTTC.

This clone was recorded many times. DNA of the CDR3: TGTGCCAGTAGTATCTCTCTGGACCCTATCACCGGGGAGCTGTTTTTT. It is translated as CASSISLDPITGELFF. This chain joins TRBV19 and TRBJ2-2; D not certain. V was cut by 3 bases and J by 4 bases, with 15 bases left in between. In germline, CDR1 is LNHDA, CDR2 SQIVND (reference sequence). This CDR3 region has 16 residues.

V usage is TRBV5-6 and J usage is TRBJ2-7; 7 bases line up with TRBD1. Germline-derived CDR1 and CDR2 are SGHDT and YYEEEE. The CDR3 is 15 residues long. The J segment lost 1 base and the V segment lost 2 bases, leaving 6 bases of the junction unmatched. The CDR3 loop reads CASSFWTGYSYEQYF. The CDR3 nucleotides are TGTGCCAGCAGCTTCTGGACAGGATATTCCTACGAGCAGTACTTC.

The chain uses TRBV5-1 and TRBJ2-5; 7 bases are shared with TRBD1. V shed 0 bases and J 3 bases; nucleotides not matched to a gene: 2. This CDR3 spans 14 amino acids. From germline, CDR1 is SGHRS and CDR2 YFSETQ. The CDR3 coding sequence is TGCGCCAGCAGCTTGGGTGGGACAGAAGAGACCCAGTACTTC. Its translation is CASSLGGTEETQYF.

This chain uses TRBV5-1 with TRBJ2-5; possible D gene TRBD1, 5 bases. Between the trimmed V and J ends, which lost 2 bases and 4 bases, there was a span of 12 bases. CDR1 and CDR2 (germline): SGHRS, YFSETQ. The CDR3 runs to 14 residues. CDR3 DNA sequence: TGCGCCAGCAGCTTAGCGCGGCAGGGAGAGACCCAGTACTTC. It translates to CASSLARQGETQYF.

Many counts were recorded for this clone. The CDR3 loop is CASSQQQQTEAFF. CDR3 DNA sequence: TGTGCCAGCAGCCAACAGCAACAGACTGAAGCTTTCTTT. The V and J genes are TRBV14 and TRBJ1-1; D gene uncertain. This CDR3 contains 13 residues. Germline CDR1 SGHDN, CDR2 FVKESK. V lost 2 bases to trimming and J lost 5 bases, with 9 bases between them.

This sequence joins TRBV11-3 and TRBJ2-7; 11 positions match TRBD1. The germline CDR1 and CDR2 sequences are SGHNT and YENEEA. J gave up 5 bases and V 7 bases, and 4 bases lay outside the gene matches. The CDR3 spans 13 residues. CDR3 sequence reads: CASTRDRGNEQYF. The CDR3, as DNA: TGTGCCAGCACTCGGGACAGGGGGAACGAGCAGTACTTC.